This T cell receptor beta chain is from a study of patients and donors after allogeneic stem cell transplantation. V was cut by 3 bases and J by 2 bases, with 14 bases left in between. Germline CDR1 is KGHDR and CDR2 is SFDVKD. The CDR3 is 16 residues long. This clonotype was recorded at least ten times. TCRdb re-called the RT-PCR reads with MiXCR, one entry per CDR3 protein. This sample has 390,000 or so distinct CDR3 sequences; 16% occur once, and the top ten carry about 7%. The V call is TRBV24-1, the J call TRBJ2-3; D might be TRBD2 (5 bases). Sequencing input: blood, either unsorted or a sorted T cell fraction (not recorded which). The sequence was obtained from a human donor who was either an allogeneic HSCT recipient or a stem cell or donor lymphocyte infusion donor (not recorded which). It is not recorded whose cells these are; they may come from a transplant donor. CDR3 in DNA: TGTGCCACCAGTGATCCAGTAAGCGGCAACACAGATACGCAGTATTTT. Protein product: CATSDPVSGNTDTQYF.